This TCR beta chain is drawn from a study of T-cell reconstitution after alpha-beta-depleted transplantation in children. Broader study findings: From surviving recipient T cells and thymic progenitors came the high day-60 TCRbeta diversity observed in some patients. Reportedly, alpha-beta T cells present about two months post-transplant originated from several hundred expanded clones of graft origin. When one year had passed after transplant, most T-cell counts and diversity came from newly produced T cells.

A library of TCRbeta sequences, prepared with unique molecular identifiers, was generated. TCRdb fed the PCR reads into MiXCR, producing one record per CDR3 protein. The sample records roughly 310,000 distinct CDR3 sequences, around 20% being singletons. Details on this clonotype: As yet, its antigen is unknown.

Trimming removed 0 bases at V and 0 bases at J, with 8 bases between. The germline V gene encodes CDR1 MNHEY and CDR2 SVGAGI. This CDR3 region has 16 residues. This TCR derives from a male patient between 10 and 17 years old who had a stem cell transplant for acute lymphoblastic leukemia, so the T cells may come from the graft donor. The genes are TRBV6-5 and TRBJ2-2, with D unclear. The starting material was PBMCs, mostly from graft donor cells, obtained 180 days after TCRalphabeta/CD19-depleted stem cell transplant. CDR3 region: CASSYSVTSNTGELFF. The CDR3 coding sequence is TGTGCCAGCAGTTACTCAGTCACCTCGAACACCGGGGAGCTGTTTTTT.